This is a list of T cell receptor beta chains from one sample in a study of cytomegalovirus exposure and HLA in healthy donors. TCRdb keeps only in-frame clones here, not all; method: immunoSEQ multiplex PCR. The sample contains 150,000 to 200,000 clones, around 90% of which appear only once. The sample consisted of PBMCs. These receptors all stem from a woman between 18 and 29 years old in good health and CMV-seronegative. The CDR3 runs from the conserved cysteine through the conserved F or W. The D gene is left open where the match is weak. Rows give clone size only sometimes, using once, few, many, or a class for an expanded clone.

>-|TRBV5-1|-|TRBJ2-5
TGCGCCAGCAGCGCCGGACAGCCCGGGTCGGAGACCCAGTACTTC
CASSAGQPGSETQYF
>TRBD1|TRBV7-9|-|TRBJ1-2
TGTGCCAGCAGCCAAAGGGACAGTACGGGCTACACCTTC
CASSQRDSTGYTF
>-|TRBV5-4|once|TRBJ2-7
TGTGCCAGCAGCCCTGGTGGGGGGTACGAGCAGTACTTC
CASSPGGGYEQYF
>-|TRBV4-1|-|TRBJ1-5
TGCGCCAGCAGCCAAGGAATGGACAGAGCTAGCAATCAGCCCCAGCATTTT
CASSQGMDRASNQPQHF
>TRBD1|TRBV27|-|TRBJ1-5
TGTGCCAGCAGTCTAACAGGGGGGAGACAGCCCCAGCATTTT
CASSLTGGRQPQHF
>-|TRBV6-4|few|TRBJ1-6
TGTGCCAGCAGTCTCGGGACTCATTGGCCCCTCCACTTT
CASSLGTHWPLHF
>TRBD1|TRBV6-1|few|TRBJ2-3
TGTGCCAGCAGTGGGACCGGGACAGGGAGGAGAGATACGCAGTATTTT
CASSGTGTGRRDTQYF
>-|TRBV2|-|TRBJ1-5
TGTGCCAGCAGTCAGACAGGACGCAATCAGCCCCAGCATTTT
CASSQTGRNQPQHF
>TRBD2|TRBV6-4|-|TRBJ2-3
TGTGCCAGCAGTGACAAGGCGGGAGGTGCGACAGATACGCAGTATTTT
CASSDKAGGATDTQYF
>-|TRBV5-6|-|TRBJ2-7
TGTGCCAGCAGAAGGGGGGGCAGGGACTACGAGCAGTACTTC
CASRRGGRDYEQYF
>TRBD1|TRBV5-6|-|TRBJ2-2
TGTGCCAGCAGCGACGACAGGGGTGTCGGGGAGCTGTTTTTT
CASSDDRGVGELFF
>-|TRBV25-1|-|TRBJ2-5
TGTGCCAGCAGCGCCACAGGGTTTCAGACCCAGTACTTC
CASSATGFQTQYF
>TRBD2|TRBV5-4|-|TRBJ2-7
TGTGCCAGCAGGGAGCAGGGCGGGGGGTACGAGCAGTACTTC
CASREQGGGYEQYF
>TRBD1|TRBV6-1|-|TRBJ1-2
TGTGCCAGCAGGACAGGGTATGGCTACACCTTC
CASRTGYGYTF
>-|TRBV15|-|TRBJ1-1
TGTGCCACCAGCAGAGTAGCAGGGGACCCTGAAGCTTTCTTT
CATSRVAGDPEAFF
>-|TRBV15|-|TRBJ1-2
TGTGCCACTACCCAGGGTAATGGCTACACCTTC
CATTQGNGYTF
>TRBD1|TRBV11-2|-|TRBJ2-7
TGTGCCAGTACCCGAGGGGACAGACGGGGCGAGCAGTACTTC
CASTRGDRRGEQYF
>-|TRBV18|few|TRBJ1-1
TGTGCCAGCTCACCTAGACAGGTCGAAACAGTGAACACTGAAGCTTTCTTT
CASSPRQVETVNTEAFF
>-|TRBV6-1|-|TRBJ2-7
TGTGCCAGCAGTACCGAGACGGGCTACGAGCAGTACTTC
CASSTETGYEQYF
>TRBD1|TRBV27|-|TRBJ1-5
TGTGCCAGCAGTACAACGACAGGGGTTGGCAATCAGCCCCAGCATTTT
CASSTTTGVGNQPQHF
>-|TRBV11-2|-|TRBJ2-7
TGTGCCAGCAGCTTAGATAGGTCAGGAAGCGAGCAGTACTTC
CASSLDRSGSEQYF
>TRBD1|TRBV6-4|few|TRBJ1-6
TGTGCCAGCAGGGCCGACAGGGACAGTTCACCCCTCCACTTT
CASRADRDSSPLHF
>TRBD1|TRBV19|few|TRBJ1-2
TGTGCCAGTAACCGGGACAGGGTAAACTATGGCTACACCTTC
CASNRDRVNYGYTF
>TRBD1|TRBV7-9|-|TRBJ2-2
TGTGCCAGCAGCCCGGAGACAGGGGCCTACACCGGGGAGCTGTTTTTT
CASSPETGAYTGELFF
>TRBD1|TRBV7-2|-|TRBJ2-7
TGTGCCAGCAGCTCCGGGACAGGCTACGAGCAGTACTTC
CASSSGTGYEQYF
>-|TRBV5-1|-|TRBJ2-2
TGCGCCAGCAGCTTGTACGGCGGGGAGCTGTTTTTT
CASSLYGGELFF
>TRBD1|TRBV6-1|-|TRBJ2-7
TGTGCCAGCAGTGCCACAGGGGGCGGCTACGAGCAGTACTTC
CASSATGGGYEQYF
>-|TRBV5-4|few|TRBJ2-2
TGTGCCAGCAGCGCGGACTACCCGAACACCGGGGAGCTGTTTTTT
CASSADYPNTGELFF
>TRBD1|TRBV30|once|TRBJ2-1
TGTGCCTGGAGTACCCGGGACAGGCCCTACAATGAGCAGTTCTTC
CAWSTRDRPYNEQFF
>TRBD1|TRBV5-1|-|TRBJ1-6
TGCGCCAGCCGGACAGGGTCGAATAATTCACCCCTCCACTTT
CASRTGSNNSPLHF
>TRBD1|TRBV6-5|once|TRBJ2-7
TGTGCCAGCAGGGAGACAGGGCGCGAGCAGTACTTC
CASRETGREQYF
>TRBD1|TRBV7-3|-|TRBJ2-2
TGTGCCAGCAGCTCCCTCGGACAGGGGGGCACCGGGGAGCTGTTTTTT
CASSSLGQGGTGELFF
>-|TRBV4-2|-|TRBJ1-6
TGTGCCAGCAGCCAAAACAGCCCATCCTCACCCCTCCACTTT
CASSQNSPSSPLHF
>-|TRBV30|-|TRBJ1-2
TGTGCCTGGAGTGTACCGTGGCAGGGCGGAGGCTACACCTTC
CAWSVPWQGGGYTF
>-|TRBV18|-|TRBJ2-3
TGTGCCAGCTCACCCCGTGGGGGCACGGCAGATACGCAGTATTTT
CASSPRGGTADTQYF
>TRBD1|TRBV18|-|TRBJ1-1
TGTGCCAGCTCACCGCCCGGGACAGGGCGGAACACTGAAGCTTTCTTT
CASSPPGTGRNTEAFF
>TRBD1|TRBV5-1|-|TRBJ2-2
TGCGCCAGCAGCACAGAACAGGGGGCGGTCGGGGAGCTGTTTTTT
CASSTEQGAVGELFF
>TRBD1|TRBV10-3|-|TRBJ2-5
TGTGCCATCAGCACAGGGGGCGAAGAGACCCAGTACTTC
CAISTGGEETQYF
>TRBD2|TRBV7-2|-|TRBJ2-7
TGTGCCAGCAGCGCAGGGGCTAGCGGGACAGCCTACGAGCAGTACTTC
CASSAGASGTAYEQYF
>-|TRBV19|-|TRBJ1-5
TGTGCCAGTAGTATATATATGCAGGGGAGTCAGCCCCAGCATTTT
CASSIYMQGSQPQHF
>-|TRBV11-1|-|TRBJ1-1
TGTGCCAGCACCCCTAGAAGGGGGGGGAACACTGAAGCTTTCTTT
CASTPRRGGNTEAFF
>TRBD2|TRBV5-4|-|TRBJ2-1
TGTGCCAGCAGCACCTGGACTAGCGGGGACTCCTACAATGAGCAGTTCTTC
CASSTWTSGDSYNEQFF
>-|TRBV29-1|-|TRBJ1-5
TGCAGCGTTGGCCCCACACCCCAACAGCCCCAGCATTTT
CSVGPTPQQPQHF
>TRBD1|TRBV27|-|TRBJ1-5
TGTGCCACCAAAGGACAGGGAAATTATCAGCCCCAGCATTTT
CATKGQGNYQPQHF
>-|TRBV2|-|TRBJ2-7
TGTGCCAGCAGTGGAGCAGGGGCCCCCCCCTACGAGCAGTACTTC
CASSGAGAPPYEQYF
>-|TRBV20-1|-|TRBJ2-4
TGCAGTGCTAGGGGCGATAGTCAGTACTTC
CSARGDSQYF
>TRBD2|TRBV28|-|TRBJ2-5
TGTGCCAGCAGTTGGACTAGGACCCAGTACTTC
CASSWTRTQYF
>TRBD2|TRBV7-3|-|TRBJ2-2
TGTGCCAGCAGCTTAGCGGGAGTTCGGGGGGAGCTGTTTTTT
CASSLAGVRGELFF
>TRBD1|TRBV4-1|-|TRBJ2-2
TGCGCCAGCAGCCAATTCTCAGGGGGTCTTAACACCGGGGAGCTGTTTTTT
CASSQFSGGLNTGELFF
>TRBD1|TRBV6-1|-|TRBJ1-1
TGTGCCAGCAGTAATGGACAGGCTGGAGCTTTCTTT
CASSNGQAGAFF
>-|TRBV5-1|-|TRBJ2-2
TGCGCCAGCATGGGGGCGGACACCGGGGAGCTGTTTTTT
CASMGADTGELFF
>-|TRBV4-3|once|TRBJ2-2
TGCGCCAGCAGCCCCCAAGAACTGGCGAACACCGGGGAGCTGTTTTTT
CASSPQELANTGELFF
>TRBD1|TRBV7-2|once|TRBJ2-1
TGTGCCAGCAGCTGGGGGAGCTTGGACAGGGACTACAATGAGCAGTTCTTC
CASSWGSLDRDYNEQFF
>TRBD1|TRBV9|-|TRBJ2-3
TGTGCCAGCAGCGTCACAGGGGTAACGGGAGATACGCAGTATTTT
CASSVTGVTGDTQYF